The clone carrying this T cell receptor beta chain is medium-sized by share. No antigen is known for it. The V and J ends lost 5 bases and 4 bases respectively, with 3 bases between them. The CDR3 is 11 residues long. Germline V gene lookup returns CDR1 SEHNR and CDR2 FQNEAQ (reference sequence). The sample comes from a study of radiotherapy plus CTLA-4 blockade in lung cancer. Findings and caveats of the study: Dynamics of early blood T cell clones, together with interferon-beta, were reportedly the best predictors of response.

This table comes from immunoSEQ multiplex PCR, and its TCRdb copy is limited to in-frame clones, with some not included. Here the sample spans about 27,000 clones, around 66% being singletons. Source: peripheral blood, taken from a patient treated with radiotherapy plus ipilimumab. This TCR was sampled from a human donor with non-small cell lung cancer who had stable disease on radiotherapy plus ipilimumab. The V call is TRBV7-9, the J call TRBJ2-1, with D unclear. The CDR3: CASSKYNEQFF. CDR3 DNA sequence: TGTGCCAGCAGCAAGTACAATGAGCAGTTCTTC.